This T cell receptor (beta chain) was obtained from a study of technical replicates of blood from several donors. The V gene end was trimmed by 1 base and the J gene end by 4 bases; junction bases not matched to a gene: 4. The length of the CDR3 is 15 residues. In germline, CDR1 is SGHDN, CDR2 FVKESK. The repertoire was sequenced with immunoSEQ multiplex PCR; TCRdb's copy has only in-frame clones and lacks some. The table shows 91,000 or so clones, with 95% occurring only once. Sample: T cells isolated from PBMCs. The receptor was isolated from a human donor in good health. The chain joins TRBV14 to TRBJ2-1, with 7 bases aligning to TRBD1. The CDR3 sequence: CASSQGSGQYNEQFF. The CDR3 region has the DNA TGTGCCAGCAGCCAAGGGTCGGGACAGTACAATGAGCAGTTCTTC.